The 20 T cell receptor beta chains reported below all come from one sample, sequenced in a study of early T cells in non-severe SARS-CoV-2 infection. One entry per CDR3 protein results from TCRdb running MiXCR on the 5' RACE reads. The table records about 68,000 distinct CDR3 sequences, about 11% of them present only once. Sample: whole blood. The source of these receptors is an adult who was a healthcare worker with PCR-confirmed SARS-CoV-2 infection or an uninfected control (not recorded which).

This clonotype was recorded many times. The chain uses TRBV28 and TRBJ2-1; D is undetermined. Trimming stripped 10 bases from V and 9 bases from J, with 22 bases between. The length of the CDR3 is 14 residues. Germline V gives CDR1 MDHEN, CDR2 SYDVKM. CDR3 sequence reads: CATGYGGRPLEQFF. CDR3 bases: TGTGCCACTGGGTACGGCGGAAGACCCCTTGAGCAGTTCTTC.

This clonotype was recorded at least ten times. The genes are TRBV7-6 and TRBJ2-1; 7 positions agree with TRBD1. The CDR3 contains 15 residues. Looked up from germline, CDR1 is SGHVS and CDR2 is FNYEAQ. Trimming took 5 bases from V and 8 from J; bases not matched to a gene: 12. CDR3 bases: TGTGCCAGCAGCCAGGGGGAGATTAGTGGGGATGAGCAGTTCTTC. Residues: CASSQGEISGDEQFF.

This clonotype was seen only a few times. The rearrangement uses TRBV14 and TRBJ2-2; D is undetermined. Germline V gene data show CDR1 as SGHDN and CDR2 as FVKESK. Trimming stripped 3 bases from V and 1 base from J, with 3 bases between. The CDR3 is 13 residues long. CDR3 region: CASSQKNTGELFF. As DNA, the CDR3 is TGTGCCAGCAGCCAGAAGAACACCGGGGAGCTGTTTTTT.

This clonotype was observed many times. The V gene is TRBV4-1, the J gene TRBJ1-1; a weak D match, TRBD1 (5 bases). CDR1 is MGHRA and CDR2 is YSYEKL in the germline V gene. Trimming removed 1 base at V and 7 bases at J, with 19 bases between. The CDR3 consists of 16 residues. The CDR3 region has the DNA TGCGCCAGCAGCCAAGGGTTTGGGACTGGCATCCGTGAAGCTTTCTTT. Its protein is CASSQGFGTGIREAFF.

This clonotype was counted many times. V usage is TRBV24-1 and J usage is TRBJ2-7; D perhaps matches TRBD1 (6 bases). Trimming left V 4 bases short and J 2 bases short, with 14 bases between. Germline assignment: CDR1 KGHDR and CDR2 SFDVKD. The CDR3 consists of 15 residues. Here the CDR3 reads CATSDRGSRPYEQYF. The CDR3 coding sequence is TGTGCCACCAGTGACAGGGGCTCGAGACCCTACGAGCAGTACTTC.

This clonotype appeared a few times. The V call is TRBV5-1, the J call TRBJ1-4; D is ambiguous. The CDR3 has 14 amino acids. The germline V gene has CDR1 SGHRS and CDR2 YFSETQ. Trimming removed 0 bases from V and 5 bases from J, with 8 bases in between. CDR3 in amino acids: CASSLEQLNEKLFF. The CDR3 DNA reads TGCGCCAGCAGCTTGGAACAGCTAAATGAAAAACTGTTTTTT.

In its sample, this clonotype was seen many times. The rearrangement links TRBV19 to TRBJ1-5; weak D call: TRBD1 (6 bases). Looked up from germline, CDR1 is LNHDA and CDR2 is SQIVND (reference sequence). This CDR3 contains 14 residues. V was clipped by 8 bases and J by 6 bases, with 17 bases between them. The CDR3 DNA follows: TGTGCCAGTCCCCCGGGGGACATCCGTCAGCCCCAGCATTTT. This codes for CASPPGDIRQPQHF.

The chain recombines TRBV11-2 with TRBJ2-3; TRBD1 is a possible D gene (6 bases). CDR1 is SGHAT and CDR2 is FQNNGV in the germline V gene. V lost 5 bases to trimming and J lost 4 bases, with 10 bases between them. The CDR3 is 13 amino acids. CDR3 sequence (DNA): TGTGCCAGCAGCCTAGGACAGTCAGATACGCAGTATTTT. This gives the protein CASSLGQSDTQYF.

The chain is built from TRBV24-1 and TRBJ2-2; the match to TRBD1 covers 7 bases. Germline CDR1 KGHDR, CDR2 SFDVKD. V lost 3 bases to trimming and J lost 5 bases; unmatched junction nucleotides: 2. This CDR3 is built from 14 residues. The CDR3 nucleotides are TGTGCCACCAGTGATAGGGGGCTGACCGGGGAGCTGTTTTTT. It yields the protein CATSDRGLTGELFF.

V is TRBV14 and J is TRBJ1-1; no reliable D call. V was clipped by 2 bases and J by 2 bases, with 9 bases between them. Germline CDR1 is SGHDN and CDR2 is FVKESK. The CDR3 totals 14 residues. CDR3 coding DNA: TGTGCCAGCAGCCAACGGCCAAGAAACACTGAAGCTTTCTTT. Its translation is CASSQRPRNTEAFF.

Regarding this clonotype: At one end the junction does not follow the germline gene, possibly because of a read error. The rearrangement links TRBV7-2 to TRBJ2-3; D remains ambiguous. Per the germline V gene, CDR1 is SGHTA and CDR2 is FQGNSA. This CDR3 is built from 13 residues. The CDR3 sequence: CASSVTTTDSQYF. The CDR3 nucleotides are TGTGCCAGCAGCGTAACTACCACAGATTCGCAGTATTTT. Full variable domain (rest looked up from reference TRBV7-2 and TRBJ2-3): GAGVSQSPSNKVTEKGKDVELRCDPISGHTALYWYRQSLGQGLEFLIYFQGNSAPDKSGLPSDRFSAERTGGSVSTLTIQRTQQEDSAVYLCASSVTTTDSQYFGPGTRLTVL.

This clonotype was counted once. The chain carries TRBV28 and TRBJ2-3; 8 bases line up with TRBD2. Germline CDR1 is MDHEN and CDR2 is SYDVKM. Trimming took 8 bases from V and 5 from J; bases not matched to a gene: 9. The CDR3 length is 14 residues. CDR3 sequence: CASQGAGAVDTQYF. The CDR3 DNA follows: TGTGCCAGCCAGGGAGCGGGAGCGGTAGATACGCAGTATTTT.

This chain uses TRBV2 with TRBJ2-7; unclear D gene. With 3 bases removed from V and 5 bases from J, the gap between germline ends came to 2 bases. The CDR3 consists of 10 residues. Per the germline V gene, CDR1 is SNHLY and CDR2 is FYNNEI. The CDR3: CASSDDEQYF. CDR3 nucleotide sequence: TGTGCCAGCAGTGACGACGAGCAGTACTTC.

V and J are TRBV12-3 or TRBV12-4 and TRBJ2-2, with D possibly matching TRBD1 (6 bases). V was shortened by 5 bases and J by 4 bases, with 11 bases between the two germline ends. CDR3 length: 14 residues. The CDR3, as DNA: TGTGCCAGCAGTCCGGGACACCTCACCGGGGAGCTGTTTTTT. Protein sequence: CASSPGHLTGELFF.

This clonotype was picked up a small number of times. The V gene is TRBV7-9, the J gene TRBJ2-1; TRBD2 matches at 11 bases. CDR1 SEHNR and CDR2 FQNEAQ come from the germline V gene (reference sequence). With V trimmed by 3 bases and J by 9 bases, 4 bases remained unmatched. This CDR3 is built from 14 residues. In DNA form, the CDR3 reads TGTGCCAGCAGCTTCAGTAGCGGGAGGGTTGAGCAGTTCTTC. This translates into CASSFSSGRVEQFF. Using reference TRBV7-9 and TRBJ2-1 for the parts outside the CDR3, the full variable domain is DTGVSQNPRHKITKRGQNVTFRCDPISEHNRLYWYRQTLGQGPEFLTYFQNEAQLEKSRLLSDRFSAERPKGSFSTLEIQRTEQGDSAMYLCASSFSSGRVEQFFGPGTRLTVL.

This clonotype has at least ten counts. V and J are TRBV28 and TRBJ1-5; TRBD1 is a possible D gene (5 bases). V was pared by 3 bases and J by 3 bases, with 9 bases between. The CDR3 contains 14 residues. CDR1 is MDHEN, CDR2 SYDVKM, per germline. In DNA form, the CDR3 reads TGTGCCAGCAGTTTGGGGCAGATCAATCAGCCCCAGCATTTT. Its protein product is CASSLGQINQPQHF.

In this sample, this clonotype turned up many times. The rearrangement links TRBV5-1 to TRBJ2-7, with 10 bases identical to TRBD1. Germline V CDR1 and CDR2: SGHRS, YFSETQ. Trimming at V came to 3 bases and at J to 0 bases, leaving 6 bases not matched to a gene. The CDR3 has 16 amino acids. For the CDR3, the DNA is TGCGCCAGCAGCTGGTCGGGACAGGGGACCTCCTACGAGCAGTACTTC. Protein product: CASSWSGQGTSYEQYF. The entire variable domain, with the rest obtained from reference TRBV5-1 and TRBJ2-7, is as follows: KAGVTQTPRYLIKTRGQQVTLSCSPISGHRSVSWYQQTPGQGLQFLFEYFSETQRNKGNFPGRFSGRQFSNSRSEMNVSTLELGDSALYLCASSWSGQGTSYEQYFGPGTRLTVT.

This clonotype was seen at least ten times. V usage is TRBV5-1 and J usage is TRBJ2-2; D is perhaps TRBD1 (5 bases). Per germline, CDR1 SGHRS and CDR2 YFSETQ. The V and J ends lost 4 bases and 6 bases respectively, with 16 bases between them. The CDR3 loop spans 15 amino acids. The CDR3 sequence is CASSSTLGHPGELFF. The CDR3 nucleotides read TGCGCCAGCAGCAGCACCCTAGGACATCCCGGGGAGCTGTTTTTT.

This clonotype was counted many times. The chain carries TRBV2 and TRBJ2-5, with TRBD2 identical over 10 bases. The V gene's germline CDR1 is SNHLY and CDR2 FYNNEI. The CDR3 is 16 residues long. Trimming removed 8 bases from V and 2 bases from J; junction bases left unmatched: 11. The chain's CDR3 is CASESTLAGRQETQYF. The CDR3 DNA is TGTGCCAGCGAGAGTACACTAGCGGGGCGACAAGAGACCCAGTACTTC.

This clonotype has only a few counts. The J gene is TRBJ2-3, the V gene TRBV24-1; 10 bases align to TRBD1. Germline-derived CDR1 and CDR2 are KGHDR and SFDVKD. The CDR3 spans 15 residues. V lost 3 bases and J lost 3; bases outside the gene matches: 2. Here the CDR3 reads CATSDRDRGTDTQYF. In nucleotides, the CDR3 is TGTGCCACCAGTGATCGGGACAGGGGAACAGATACGCAGTATTTT.